This is a list of T cell receptor beta chains from one sample in a study. From the 5' RACE reads, TCRdb called clonotypes with MiXCR, one entry per CDR3 protein. The sample has roughly 42,000 distinct CDR3 sequences; approximately 31% are singletons. Sequencing was done on a sample of tumor-infiltrating memory CD4+ T cells sorted from the breast tumor. These receptors all stem from a female donor with breast cancer. Both conserved end residues are part of each CDR3. The D gene is left open where the match is weak. Expanded clones are given a class, and other clones once, few, many or no size at all.

V: TRBV7-9
D: -
J: TRBJ1-4
size: -
DNA: TGTGCCAGCAGCGCTAAAGACTCAGCGGCCTTAGTTGAACTGTTTTTT
CDR3: CASSAKDSAALVELFF

V: TRBV3-1
D: TRBD1
J: TRBJ1-2
size: many
DNA: TGTGCCAGCAGCCTCATGACCGGACAGGGGTATGGCTACACCTTC
CDR3: CASSLMTGQGYGYTF

V: TRBV20-1
D: -
J: TRBJ2-6
size: once
DNA: TGCAGTGCCCCCCTAGCTTCTGGGGCCAACGTCCTGACTTTC
CDR3: CSAPLASGANVLTF

V: TRBV6-1
D: TRBD2
J: TRBJ2-3
size: -
DNA: TGTGCCAGCAGTGAAGCCTCTTGGGGGACTAGCGCCTACACAGATACGCAGTATTTT
CDR3: CASSEASWGTSAYTDTQYF

V: TRBV6-1
D: TRBD2
J: TRBJ2-7
size: many
DNA: TGTGCCAGCATTACTAGCGGGGACTACGAGCAGTACTTC
CDR3: CASITSGDYEQYF

V: TRBV5-4
D: TRBD1
J: TRBJ1-1
size: many
DNA: TGTGCCAGCAGCCCCAGACAGGGAATGAACACTGAAGCTTTCTTT
CDR3: CASSPRQGMNTEAFF

V: TRBV27
D: -
J: TRBJ1-2
size: -
DNA: TGTGCCACCCGACCAGGGGCGAACTATGGCTACACCTTC
CDR3: CATRPGANYGYTF

V: TRBV5-1
D: -
J: TRBJ1-4
size: few
DNA: TGCGCCAGCAGCATCAATGACGTAGCCGGCGAAAAACTGTTTTTT
CDR3: CASSINDVAGEKLFF

V: TRBV7-2
D: -
J: TRBJ2-5
size: -
DNA: TGTGCCAGCAGTCTCCAGCGAGGTCGGTCGGCCCAGTACTTC
CDR3: CASSLQRGRSAQYF

V: TRBV5-5
D: TRBD1
J: TRBJ2-1
size: -
DNA: TGTGCCACCGAGACAGGGTCCAAATTTAGCTCCTACAATGAGCAGTTCTTC
CDR3: CATETGSKFSSYNEQFF

V: TRBV7-2
D: -
J: TRBJ1-2
size: -
DNA: TGTGCCAGCAGCATACCAGGGGCCCCCTATGGCTACACCTTC
CDR3: CASSIPGAPYGYTF

V: TRBV12-3/TRBV12-4
D: -
J: TRBJ1-5
size: many
DNA: TGTGCCAGCAGTACGAACGGACAGATTAGCAATCAGCCCCAGCATTTT
CDR3: CASSTNGQISNQPQHF

V: TRBV12-3/TRBV12-4
D: -
J: TRBJ2-3
size: few
DNA: TGTGCCAGCAGTTTTGGGTCCTCATTCACAGATACGCAGTATTTT
CDR3: CASSFGSSFTDTQYF

V: TRBV6-1
D: -
J: TRBJ1-2
size: few
DNA: TGTGCCAGCAGAGGGGGTAATGACTATGGCTACACCTTC
CDR3: CASRGGNDYGYTF

V: TRBV4-2
D: -
J: TRBJ1-1
size: many
DNA: TGTGCCAGCAGCCAAGAGCTAGGAAGCACTGAAGCTTTCTTT
CDR3: CASSQELGSTEAFF

V: TRBV20-1
D: -
J: TRBJ2-7
size: -
DNA: TGCAGTGCCTCTAGCCCAGGGGTAGGCGGCGGGATTGAGCAGTACTTC
CDR3: CSASSPGVGGGIEQYF

V: TRBV20-1
D: TRBD2
J: TRBJ2-1
size: -
DNA: TGCAGTGCTAGGAAGACGGGACTAGCGGAATACAATGAGCAGTTCTTC
CDR3: CSARKTGLAEYNEQFF

V: TRBV6-5
D: -
J: TRBJ1-5
size: few
DNA: TGTGCCAGCACTCCGCGGGGGGGTAGTCAGCCCCAGCATTTT
CDR3: CASTPRGGSQPQHF

V: TRBV7-3
D: -
J: TRBJ1-6
size: -
DNA: TGTGCCAGCAGCTCCACCGGGACTCATCAATCACCCCTCCACTTT
CDR3: CASSSTGTHQSPLHF

V: TRBV9
D: TRBD2
J: TRBJ2-2
size: -
DNA: TGTGCCAGCAGCGTTGGACTAGCGGGGGACGGGGAGCTGTTTTTT
CDR3: CASSVGLAGDGELFF

V: TRBV5-1
D: TRBD2
J: TRBJ2-3
size: -
DNA: TGCGCCAGCAGCCTTAGTAGCGGGGGGACTACAGATACGCAGTATTTT
CDR3: CASSLSSGGTTDTQYF

V: TRBV27
D: TRBD1
J: TRBJ1-6
size: few
DNA: TGTGCCAGTCATACCGGGACAGCCAATTCACCCCTCCACTTT
CDR3: CASHTGTANSPLHF

V: TRBV15
D: TRBD1
J: TRBJ2-5
size: few
DNA: TGTGCCACCAGCAGTGGAGGGACAGGATCAGAGACCCAGTACTTC
CDR3: CATSSGGTGSETQYF

V: TRBV5-4
D: -
J: TRBJ2-5
size: -
DNA: TGTGCCAGCAGCTCCGACTTGGGAGGAGAGACCCAGTACTTC
CDR3: CASSSDLGGETQYF

V: TRBV28
D: -
J: TRBJ2-7
size: -
DNA: TGTGCCAGCAGAACTGGAGGCCTGAGCTCCTACGAGCAGTACTTC
CDR3: CASRTGGLSSYEQYF

V: TRBV28
D: -
J: TRBJ2-7
size: -
DNA: TGTGCCAGCACTGTAGGTCACAGCTACGAGCAGTACTTC
CDR3: CASTVGHSYEQYF

V: TRBV3-1
D: -
J: TRBJ2-5
size: -
DNA: TGTGCCAGCAGCCAGGGGACGGGGCTGGAGACCCAGTACTTC
CDR3: CASSQGTGLETQYF